This paragraph reports one T cell receptor (beta chain). Its antigen has not been determined. No much larger clone is present one base from it, and per-base qualities are unavailable. The 40 or so donors, aged 6 to 90 years, were systemically healthy Caucasian individuals from Russia. Roughly 9.5 milliliters of peripheral blood were drawn from each donor into EDTA-treated Vacutainer tubes. Ficoll-Paque density-gradient centrifugation was used to isolate PBMCs, with at least 6.5 million per sample. Trizol reagent was used to extract total RNA from the PBMCs, yielding at least 6 micrograms per sample. Naive CD45RAhigh/CD27high T cell percentages were measured by flow cytometry on a PBMC aliquot from every donor. The library was made by 5' RACE. Reads for this sample came from an Illumina HiSeq 2500. A second 7 to 11 cycle PCR used a sample-barcoded 5' primer and a J-beta primer mix. A template-switch 5' adaptor carrying 12 random nucleotides introduced a unique molecular identifier onto each TCR beta cDNA molecule. At least 2.5 million CDR3-containing paired-end reads were obtained from each sample. First-strand cDNA was synthesized from all RNA with the Mint cDNA synthesis kit, primed by a TRBC-specific oligonucleotide. All cDNA was treated with uracil-DNA glycosylase and then went through a first 18-cycle PCR with the universal primers M1SS and BC2_uni_R. On the authors' methods: Each sample was normalized by randomly selecting 1 million high-quality reads, each carrying a distinct molecular identifier. Reads with shared molecular identifiers were discarded instead of being binned into consensus sequences. MiTCR, set to a Q25 quality threshold and the strictest error-elimination algorithm, was used for CDR3 identification, clonotype clustering and error correction. Lower-bound total TCR beta diversity was estimated with a nonparametric unseen species model using Euler transformation. TCRdb reprocessing: public reads trimmed at Q25 with fastp, clones called with MiXCR, in-frame beta chains kept. Rows are combined by CDR3 protein, so each entry shows the most common genes and DNA. For this entry, the V and J calls and clone size follow TCRdb and not the study's own pipeline. This sample lists about a million distinct CDR3 sequences; roughly 43% were detected once. Roughly 12% of the sample is held by the ten biggest clonotypes.

The entry originates in a study of blood T cells in healthy people across ages (dated by TCRdb to between 2014 and 2017). As for the study more broadly: In model experiments, template switching captured roughly one uniquely barcoded TCR beta cDNA molecule for every two T cells. The donors were split into four age groups: young (average around 15 years), middle-aged (39), aged (approximately 60) and long-lived (over 75). Using deep sequencing normalized with unique cDNA molecular identifiers, the study measured how TCR beta repertoire diversity changes with age. Using the same blood draw, the study looked at two additional independent replicas of 1 million unique cDNA reads for two donors, one aged 18 to 30 and the other aged 80 or older. To avoid experimental bias, donors of different ages were distributed randomly across sequencing lanes.

The CDR3 covers 15 residues, taking in both the cysteine and the phenylalanine. The DNA shown is the 45-base CDR3, in frame from base 1. Trimming leaves V shorter by 0 bases and J shorter by 3 bases, with the junction holding 6 bases beyond the gene matches. The germline V gene gives CDR1 as SGDLS and CDR2 as YYNGEE. The paper's findings and limits, for the study overall: Observed TCR beta diversity per million T cells fell roughly linearly with age, and a significant reduction was already apparent by age roughly 40. Because profiling used bulk unsorted PBMCs, naive and antigen-experienced compartments could not be compared conclusively. Estimates of total diversity based on one million sequenced T cells were considered lower bounds and underestimates. Compared with the aged group, the long-lived group had more naive CD4+ T cells, fewer expanded clones and increased TCR diversity, a pattern suggesting age selection. Observed TCR beta diversity correlated strongly with the percentage of naive T cells measured by flow cytometry. Donor CMV infection status was unknown, potentially confounding age-related changes in expanded clonotypes.

This receptor chain uses TRBV9 and TRBJ2-7, with 7 middle bases fitting TRBD2. The clonotype comes from a man aged 30 to 45 in good health. The sequenced sample consisted of blood. The DNA reads as follows: TGTGCCAGCAGCGTAGGTGCGGGGGTCCACTACGAGCAGTACTTC. Its translation reads: CASSVGAGVHYEQYF. Here the CDR3 is joined to the reference TRBV9 and TRBJ2-7 genes, and the full variable domain is: DSGVTQTPKHLITATGQRVTLRCSPRSGDLSVYWYQQSLDQGLQFLIQYYNGEERAKGNILERFSAQQFPDLHSELNLSSLELGDSALYFCASSVGAGVHYEQYFGPGTRLTVT.